This TCR beta chain came from a study of shared clonotypes between healthy human individuals. Generated by immunoSEQ multiplex PCR, the TCRdb table keeps only in-frame clones and is missing some. The profile shows about 680,000 clones, approximately 79% of them singletons. The CDR3 runs 18 residues. Germline-derived CDR1 and CDR2 are SGDLS and YYNGEE. With V trimmed by 0 bases and J by 10 bases, 15 bases remained unmatched. The V call is TRBV9, the J call TRBJ2-1; 11 bases are a match to TRBD2. This sequence originates from a woman aged 30 to 39 in good health. Material: memory CD4+ T cells sorted from blood. Documented subset: CD45RA-negative fraction. CDR3 nucleotides: TGTGCCAGCAGCGTAGATCCTAGCGGGAGGCGAAGAGGTTACGAGCAGTTCTTC. It is translated as CASSVDPSGRRRGYEQFF.